This T cell receptor (beta chain) was sequenced for a study of blood T cells in healthy people across ages. The CDR3 runs to 19 residues. The V gene end was trimmed by 4 bases and the J gene end by 0 bases; junction bases not matched to a gene: 16. CDR1 and CDR2 (germline): SGHTA, FQGNSA. A J-beta primer mix and a sample-barcoded 5' primer were used in a second PCR of roughly 7 to 12 cycles. TCRdb recomputed calls from the 5' RACE reads with MiXCR, one row per CDR3 protein. The table records roughly 1,700,000 distinct CDR3 sequences, roughly 27% of them present only once. The chain employs TRBV7-2 and TRBJ2-7, with 9 bases lining up with TRBD2. The sample taken for sequencing was blood. The origin of this receptor is a woman aged 25 to 39 in good health. CDR3 region: CASSSQTLGLAQSSYEQYF. For the CDR3, the DNA is TGTGCCAGCAGCTCACAGACCTTGGGACTAGCCCAAAGCTCCTACGAGCAGTACTTC.